The clone carrying this T cell receptor (beta chain) was picked up many times. MiXCR, applied by TCRdb to the RT-PCR reads, yields one record per CDR3 protein. The top ten hold 10% of the sample, which has 300,000 to 350,000 distinct CDR3 sequences, over 20% seen once. The CDR3 covers 13 residues. Trimming took off 1 base at V and 8 bases at J, with 9 bases between the two ends. Germline loops: CDR1 SGHTA, CDR2 FQGNSA. The data were obtained in a study of response to subunit inactivated influenza vaccine. The material was PBMCs from blood, obtained roughly 20 months after vaccination. The chain combines TRBV7-2 with TRBJ1-5; D may be TRBD1 (5 bases). This clonotype was obtained from a man aged 50 to 69 who received an inactivated influenza vaccine. The CDR3 is CASSLGRVEPQHF. The CDR3 coding sequence is TGTGCCAGCAGCTTAGGCAGGGTTGAGCCCCAGCATTTT.